This entry lists 4 T cell receptor beta chains sequenced from one sample in a study of cytomegalovirus exposure and HLA in healthy donors (dated by TCRdb to 2015 to 2018). Libraries were constructed by the immunoSEQ multiplex PCR assay. For the multiplex PCR, a mixture combining 60 forward primers for TCR Vbeta segments and 13 reverse primers for TCR Jbeta segments was used. Held by TCRdb, this immuneACCESS table contains in-frame sequences only and omits some clones. Under half of the omission traces to an unresolved V gene where checked; the cause of the rest is unknown. The sample includes 150,000 to 200,000 clones, with 60% to 85% observed a single time. 2.2% of the sample is held by the ten biggest clonotypes. What was sequenced was PBMCs. Every receptor here comes from a man aged 50-59 years in good health and CMV-seropositive.

This chain links TRBV5-1 with TRBJ2-7, with TRBD1 matching over 7 bases. Losses at the gene ends were 0 bases for V and 3 bases for J; bases not matched to a gene: 6. The CDR3 loop spans 15 amino acids. The germline CDR1 and CDR2 sequences are SGHRS and YFSETQ. The DNA for the CDR3 is TGCGCCAGCAGCTTGGGTACTGGGACAGACTACGAGCAGTACTTC. Its protein is CASSLGTGTDYEQYF.

This chain joins TRBV10-2 and TRBJ2-7, with TRBD2 matching over 10 bases. J was trimmed by 0 bases and V by 3 bases; bases with no gene match: 8. The germline CDR1 and CDR2 sequences are WSHSY and SAAADI. This CDR3 is built from 17 residues. CDR3 sequence (DNA): TGCGCCAGCAGTGAAGCAGCCCTAGCGGGGGCCTCCTACGAGCAGTACTTC. As protein: CASSEAALAGASYEQYF.

The chain carries TRBV25-1 and TRBJ1-1, with D tentatively TRBD1 (5 bases). The V end was cut by 3 bases, the J end by 4 bases, with 12 bases between. This CDR3 comprises 14 residues. Germline V gene lookup returns CDR1 MGHDK and CDR2 SYGVNS. The CDR3 bases are TGTGCCAGCAGTGATAGGGGTTTAGGCACTGAAGCTTTCTTT. Translated: CASSDRGLGTEAFF.

In this sample, this clone turned up once. The CDR3 region is CASSSDRGSGNTIYF. Here the CDR3 DNA reads TGTGCCAGCAGCTCCGACAGGGGCTCTGGAAACACCATATATTTT. This sequence joins TRBV7-2 and TRBJ1-3; 8 bases are shared with TRBD1. The ends lost 4 bases at V and 0 bases at J; junction bases unmatched: 2. Germline CDR1 and CDR2: SGHTA and FQGNSA. The CDR3 runs to 15 residues.